This passage covers 25 T cell receptor beta chains from one sample sequenced in a study of graft-versus-host responses after intestinal transplantation. Repertoires were generated with immunoSEQ multiplex PCR, while TCRdb's copy carries only in-frame clones and drops some. The sample consists of 85,000 to 90,000 clones, approximately 90% of them appearing once. The antigens for these receptors are not known. The sequenced sample was unstimulated CD4+ T cells sorted from spleen or lymph node cells, obtained before transplant. These receptors originate from a human donor who was the organ donor for an intestinal transplant.

This clone has more than one count but fewer than ten. The chain is built from TRBV5-6 and TRBJ1-4; 7 nucleotides match TRBD1. CDR1 is SGHDT and CDR2 is YYEEEE in the germline V gene. Unmatched junction bases numbered 4, after V lost 0 bases and J lost 8 bases. The CDR3 has 14 amino acids. The CDR3 sequence is CASSLGQGGEKLFF. The CDR3 DNA follows: TGTGCCAGCAGCTTGGGACAGGGTGGCGAAAAACTGTTTTTT.

The chain couples TRBV19 to TRBJ2-7; a possible D gene is TRBD2 (5 bases). CDR3 length equals 13 residues. Germline lookup yields CDR1 LNHDA and CDR2 SQIVND (reference sequence). The V and J ends lost 3 bases and 4 bases respectively, with 10 bases between them. The CDR3 bases are TGTGCCAGTAGTATTGACGGGGTTTACGAGCAGTACTTC. Protein product: CASSIDGVYEQYF.

This chain uses TRBV27 with TRBJ2-1; TRBD2 matches 14 bases. Germline CDR1 reads MNHEY; CDR2 reads SMNVEV (reference sequence). J lost 8 bases, V lost 5 bases, and 11 bases had no gene match. This CDR3 has 17 amino acids. Written as DNA, the CDR3 is TGTGCCAGCAGTGACCACCCCGGGACTAGCGGGAGATATGAGCAGTTCTTC. Translated: CASSDHPGTSGRYEQFF.

The V gene is TRBV18, the J gene TRBJ1-2; D may be TRBD1 (6 bases). The CDR3 has 13 residues. V lost 8 bases, J lost 5 bases, and 15 bases lay in between. The germline V gene encodes CDR1 KGHSH and CDR2 LQKENI. As DNA, the CDR3 is TGTGCCAGCGCCCTGGGGGACAAATATGGCTACACCTTC. It translates to CASALGDKYGYTF.

The J gene is TRBJ2-2, the V gene TRBV10-3; D may be TRBD1 (6 bases). Trimming took 0 bases from V and 1 from J, leaving 6 bases between them. The CDR3 covers 15 residues. Germline CDR1 and CDR2: ENHRY and SYGVKD. The CDR3 loop reads CAISESGQNTGELFF. CDR3 in DNA: TGTGCCATCAGTGAGTCGGGACAGAACACCGGGGAGCTGTTTTTT.

As DNA, the CDR3 is TGTGCCAGCAGCTTAGACATCTACGAGCAGTACTTC. It is translated as CASSLDIYEQYF. V gene TRBV7-8 combines with J gene TRBJ2-7; D is unresolved. V lost 1 base and J 3 bases, leaving 4 bases between the germline ends. Germline V lookup: CDR1 SGHVS, CDR2 FQNEAQ. The CDR3 totals 12 residues.

Here the CDR3 DNA reads TGTGCCAGCAGTGAATTTAACCCGACAGGGGGCAAAAACATTCAGTACTTC. Its translation: CASSEFNPTGGKNIQYF. The chain carries TRBV25-1 and TRBJ2-4; TRBD1 aligns across 9 bases. Germline V gives CDR1 MGHDK, CDR2 SYGVNS. The CDR3 extends over 17 amino acids. V trimming: 1 base; J trimming: 3 bases; junction bases outside the gene matches: 7.

CDR3 region: CAISPSGSSDTQYF. For the CDR3, the DNA is TGTGCCATCAGCCCTAGCGGGAGTTCAGATACGCAGTATTTT. The chain couples TRBV10-3 to TRBJ2-3, with 10 bases lining up with TRBD2. The germline gives CDR1 ENHRY, CDR2 SYGVKD. After removal of 6 bases from V and 4 bases from J, the junction contained 4 bases not matched to a gene. This CDR3 comprises 14 residues.

The genes are TRBV20-1 and TRBJ1-3; D remains ambiguous. Germline-derived CDR1 and CDR2 are DFQATT and SNEGSKA (reference sequence). The CDR3 contains 11 residues. V lost 4 bases to trimming and J lost 3 bases, with 4 bases between them. The CDR3 DNA follows: TGCAGTGCTATCTTTGGAAACACCATATATTTT. Its protein is CSAIFGNTIYF.

The chain uses TRBV6-5 and TRBJ2-2; D is undetermined. The germline V gene encodes CDR1 MNHEY and CDR2 SVGAGI. The V gene lost 7 bases and the J gene lost 7 bases, with 7 bases spanning the gap. This CDR3 contains 11 residues. The CDR3 DNA reads TGTGCCAGCAAATACGGCGGGGAGCTGTTTTTT. Translation: CASKYGGELFF.

The CDR3 loop reads CASSLFGGETEAFF. The DNA for the CDR3 is TGTGCCAGCAGCTTATTCGGAGGAGAGACTGAAGCTTTCTTT. The J gene is TRBJ1-1, the V gene TRBV7-9; D unclear. Trimming cost V 2 bases and J 5 bases, with 12 bases left between them. The length of the CDR3 is 14 residues. Germline V gene sequence: CDR1 SEHNR, CDR2 FQNEAQ (reference sequence).

V and J are TRBV7-3 and TRBJ1-2; 10 positions match TRBD1. The CDR3 length is 13 residues. Trimming took 3 bases from V and 7 from J; bases not matched to a gene: 2. Germline CDR1 SGHTA, CDR2 FQGTGA. CDR3 sequence: CASSLTGGSGYTF. CDR3 DNA sequence: TGTGCCAGCAGCTTGACAGGGGGCAGTGGCTACACCTTC.

This clone was counted a single time. At one of its ends the junction is not consistent with the germline gene, which may arise from a read error. The chain joins TRBV27 to TRBJ2-4; weak D call: TRBD2 (6 bases). The CDR3 extends over 16 amino acids. The germline V gene encodes CDR1 MNHEY and CDR2 SMNVEV (reference sequence). This CDR3 reads CTSSFVYSGAKNIQYF. CDR3 nucleotides: TGTACCAGCAGTTTCGTTTATAGCGGAGCCAAAAACATTCAGTACTTC.

The chain links TRBV7-8 to TRBJ2-5; the match to TRBD2 covers 14 bases. The tail of the sequence fits TRBJ2-7 better, so the J call may be wrong. The CDR3 spans 17 residues. CDR1 and CDR2 (germline): SGHVS, FQNEAQ. CDR3 nucleotide sequence: TGTGCCAGCAGTCCCGGCGCGGGACTAGCGGGAGTCTACGAGCAGTACTTC. Its translation: CASSPGAGLAGVYEQYF.

The chain joins TRBV27 to TRBJ2-7; 8 nucleotides agree with TRBD2. The V gene end was trimmed by 4 bases and the J gene end by 6 bases; junction bases not matched to a gene: 14. Germline V lookup: CDR1 MNHEY, CDR2 SMNVEV (reference sequence). The CDR3 is 16 residues long. As DNA, the CDR3 is TGTGCCAGCAGTTCCGCCCTGGGGACTAGAAACTTCGAGCAGTACTTC. Protein: CASSSALGTRNFEQYF.

The chain combines TRBV5-4 with TRBJ2-5, with 9 nucleotides matching TRBD2. Germline V gene sequence: CDR1 SGHNT, CDR2 YYREEE (reference sequence). CDR3 size: 15 residues. J was trimmed by 4 bases and V by 1 base; bases with no gene match: 5. Here the CDR3 DNA reads TGTGCCAGCAGCTTGAATAGCGGGAGTCGAGAGACCCAGTACTTC. Amino acids: CASSLNSGSRETQYF.

V gene TRBV10-3 combines with J gene TRBJ2-5, with a weak D call TRBD2 (5 bases). This CDR3 is built from 14 residues. CDR1 is ENHRY and CDR2 is SYGVKD in the germline V gene. V shed 7 bases and J shed 11 bases, with 23 bases lying between them. CDR3 protein: CAIMPSAFSREQYF. DNA for the CDR3: TGTGCCATCATGCCCAGCGCCTTTTCTAGGGAGCAGTACTTC.

The chain employs TRBV7-3 and TRBJ2-1; possible D gene TRBD1, 7 bases. CDR1 is SGHTA, CDR2 FQGTGA, per germline. The CDR3 is 15 amino acids. V was shortened by 5 bases and J by 4 bases, with 15 bases between the two germline ends. This CDR3 is CASSLGPGGYNEQFF. The CDR3 DNA reads TGTGCCAGCAGCCTCGGGCCAGGGGGGTACAATGAGCAGTTCTTC.

The V gene is TRBV5-8, the J gene TRBJ1-4, with a possible D match to TRBD1 (5 bases). Germline CDR1 SGHTS, CDR2 YDEGEE. This CDR3 spans 15 amino acids. The V and J ends lost 2 bases and 6 bases respectively, with 14 bases between them. DNA of the CDR3: TGTGCCAGCAGCTTTCAGGGAACCACTCATGAAAAACTGTTTTTT. Translated: CASSFQGTTHEKLFF.

The chain is built from TRBV27 and TRBJ1-4, with D possibly TRBD1 on 5 matching bases. Trimming cost V 3 bases and J 0 bases, with 5 bases left between them. Germline V gene lookup returns CDR1 MNHEY and CDR2 SMNVEV (reference sequence). The CDR3 extends over 14 amino acids. CDR3 protein: CASSLTATNEKLFF. The CDR3 nucleotides are TGTGCCAGCAGTTTGACAGCAACTAATGAAAAACTGTTTTTT.

The chain carries TRBV4-2 and TRBJ2-7; 9 nucleotides match TRBD2. After removal of 4 bases from V and 5 bases from J, the junction contained 27 bases not matched to a gene. The CDR3 extends over 21 amino acids. CDR1 is LGHNA and CDR2 is YNFKEQ in the germline V gene. CDR3 bases: TGTGCCAGCAGCCGAGCAGAAGGGTCTAGCGGGACCCGGTCGAGGGGCAACGAGCAGTACTTC. Its protein is CASSRAEGSSGTRSRGNEQYF.

This clone has a single count. The chain is built from TRBV11-2 and TRBJ2-7; TRBD1 might be the D (5 bases). The V and J ends lost 6 bases and 3 bases respectively, with 12 bases between them. CDR3 length: 13 amino acids. Germline CDR1 is SGHAT and CDR2 is FQNNGV. CDR3 sequence: CASRSGQIYEQYF. Here the CDR3 DNA reads TGTGCCAGCAGGTCAGGGCAGATCTACGAGCAGTACTTC. Complete variable domain (other parts from reference TRBV11-2 and TRBJ2-7): EAGVAQSPRYKIIEKRQSVAFWCNPISGHATLYWYQQILGQGPKLLIQFQNNGVVDDSQLPKDRFSAERLKGVDSTLKIQPAKLEDSAVYLCASRSGQIYEQYFGPGTRLTVT.

With respect to this clone: At the DNA level, this CDR3 is encoded by other sequences in the same sample as well. This chain connects TRBV27 to TRBJ1-1, with D hard to call. This CDR3 is 13 amino acids long. From germline, CDR1 is MNHEY and CDR2 SMNVEV (reference sequence). V was clipped by 7 bases and J by 5 bases, with 14 bases between them. The CDR3 DNA reads as TGTGCCAGCACCTCGACACTGGGTACTGAAGCTTTCTTT. As protein: CASTSTLGTEAFF.

The gene calls are TRBV5-8 and TRBJ1-1, with TRBD1 as a possible D gene (5 bases). V lost 3 bases and J lost 3, with 18 bases in between. From germline, CDR1 is SGHTS and CDR2 YDEGEE. The CDR3 extends over 16 amino acids. The CDR3 DNA sequence: TGTGCCAGCAGCTGGAACGTAGGGGCGGGGGACACTGAAGCTTTCTTT. It yields the protein CASSWNVGAGDTEAFF.

The chain couples TRBV2 to TRBJ1-3, with D unclear. Germline loops: CDR1 SNHLY, CDR2 FYNNEI. CDR3 length equals 15 residues. V was cut by 5 bases and J by 0 bases, with 11 bases left in between. The CDR3 region is CASSPGLTSGNTIYF. The CDR3 region has the DNA TGTGCCAGCAGTCCCGGACTGACCTCTGGAAACACCATATATTTT.